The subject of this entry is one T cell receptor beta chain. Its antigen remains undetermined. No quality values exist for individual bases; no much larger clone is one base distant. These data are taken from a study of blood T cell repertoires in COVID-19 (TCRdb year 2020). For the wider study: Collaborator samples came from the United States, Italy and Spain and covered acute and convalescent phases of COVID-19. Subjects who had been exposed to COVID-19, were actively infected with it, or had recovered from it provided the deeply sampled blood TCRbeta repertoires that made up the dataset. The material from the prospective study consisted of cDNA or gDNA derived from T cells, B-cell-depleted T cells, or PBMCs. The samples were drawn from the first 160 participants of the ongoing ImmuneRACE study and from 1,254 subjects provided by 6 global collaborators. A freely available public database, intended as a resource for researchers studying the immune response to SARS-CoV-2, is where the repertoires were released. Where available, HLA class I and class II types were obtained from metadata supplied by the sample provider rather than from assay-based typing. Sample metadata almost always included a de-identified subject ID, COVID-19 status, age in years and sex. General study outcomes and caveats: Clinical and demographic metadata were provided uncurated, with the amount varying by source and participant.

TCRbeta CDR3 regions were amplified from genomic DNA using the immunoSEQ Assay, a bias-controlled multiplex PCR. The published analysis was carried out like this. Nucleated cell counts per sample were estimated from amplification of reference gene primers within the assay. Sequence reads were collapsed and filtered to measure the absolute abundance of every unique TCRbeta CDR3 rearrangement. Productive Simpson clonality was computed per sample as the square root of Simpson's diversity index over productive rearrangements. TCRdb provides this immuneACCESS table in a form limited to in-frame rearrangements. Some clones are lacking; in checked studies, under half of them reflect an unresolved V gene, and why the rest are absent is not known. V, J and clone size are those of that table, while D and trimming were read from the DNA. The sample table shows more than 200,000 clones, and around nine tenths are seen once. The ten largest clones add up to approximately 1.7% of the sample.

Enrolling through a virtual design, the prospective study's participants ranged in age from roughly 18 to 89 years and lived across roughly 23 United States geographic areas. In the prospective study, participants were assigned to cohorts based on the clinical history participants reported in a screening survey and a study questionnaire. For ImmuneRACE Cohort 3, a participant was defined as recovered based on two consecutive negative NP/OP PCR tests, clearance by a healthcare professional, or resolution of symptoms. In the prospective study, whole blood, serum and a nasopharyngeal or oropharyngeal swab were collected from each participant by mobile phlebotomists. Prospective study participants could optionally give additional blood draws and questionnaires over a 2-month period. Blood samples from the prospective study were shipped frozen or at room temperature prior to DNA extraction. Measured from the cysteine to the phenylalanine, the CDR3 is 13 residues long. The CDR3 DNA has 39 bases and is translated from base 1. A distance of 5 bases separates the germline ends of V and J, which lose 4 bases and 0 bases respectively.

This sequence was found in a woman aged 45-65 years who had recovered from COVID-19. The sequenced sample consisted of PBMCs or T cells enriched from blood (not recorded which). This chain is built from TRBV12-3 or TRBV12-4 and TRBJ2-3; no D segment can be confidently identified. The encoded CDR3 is CASSSLSTDTQYF. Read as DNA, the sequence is TGTGCCAGCAGTTCCCTGAGCACAGATACGCAGTATTTT.